This T cell receptor (beta chain) was sequenced during a study of cytomegalovirus exposure and HLA in healthy donors (dated by TCRdb to 2017 to 2019). Describing the broader study: In an earlier analysis of 450 to 750 of the donors, roughly 300 Gb of sequence data and 95 million to 130 million unique TCR beta sequences from about 179 million T cells were reported. To predict cytomegalovirus infection status, the study combined high-throughput TCR immunosequencing, statistical association of individual TCRs with disease status, and machine learning. To decide whether each TCR beta V gene segment behaved as functional or pseudogenic, an earlier analysis of some 600 of the donors relied on high-throughput TCR beta sequencing. Among the roughly 400 genotyped donors, approximately 82% belonged to the genetic ancestry cluster associated with self-reported Caucasian donors. A later analysis re-examined previously published TCR beta repertoires from around 670 donors and added high-resolution HLA genotyping to investigate patterns of TCR occurrence. Roughly five DR-DQ haplotypes were handled as single units for association and clustering because linkage in the cohort was strong. An early release that covered roughly 600 HLA-typed donors contained 250 to 350 gigabases of sequencing data and some 87 million unique TCR sequences. Across about 380 genotyped donors of the cohort, an average of about 240,000 unique TCR beta nucleotide sequences per donor were sequenced, and 15% to 20% of those sequences were non-productive. The study profiled the T cell repertoires of under 850 subjects by immunosequencing and related them to cytomegalovirus serostatus. The study aimed to test whether cataloging public T cell receptors could reveal signatures of past pathogen exposure. All discovery cohort repertoires had been generated on a single sequencing platform. Alongside the repertoire data, information on donor age, sex, ethnicity and CMV serostatus was compiled. Besides the first cohort of 666 subjects, a separate validation cohort made up of about 120 different subjects was used. In a later genetic analysis, genome-wide SNP genotypes for about 60% of the 666 donors were used, and that subset was treated as a discovery cohort. The number of donors typed differed by locus, with 629-630 for A, B, C, DRB1 and DQB1, roughly 550 for DQA1, over 600 for DPA1, and roughly 450 for DPB1. HLA typing included class I and class II loci at four-digit resolution. Rather than using new phenotypic data, the later analysis identified candidate immune exposures from TCR beta sequences and from how often those sequences occurred across donors.

Overall study results and their limits: A total of some 180 TCR beta chains were listed by the study as associated with cytomegalovirus. A later analysis found that TCR association rates varied across HLA loci, with DRB1 alleles showing the most associated TCRs and HLA-C alleles the fewest. This cohort had only TCR beta chains sequenced, and the lack of alpha or paired-chain data limited which features could be detected. About 17 rarely observed V segments, including chromosome 9 orphons, were excluded from the earlier analysis of about 610 of the donors because counts were too low. Correlated functional status among segregating V segments might reflect linkage disequilibrium, but an unknown experimental factor could not be ruled out. HLA typing was unavailable for some donors at each locus, so association tests used only the typed subset. While some public TCRs were present in many individuals, most TCR sequences turned up only very rarely across donors. Compared with the 666-donor mean, donors in an Asian-associated ancestry cluster had fewer N-insertions in productive TCRs, according to a later genetic analysis. A later analysis reported that several top co-occurrence clusters appeared linked to parvovirus B19, influenza, CMV and Epstein-Barr virus. In vitro tests confirmed that a few of the cytomegalovirus-associated TCR beta chains recognize cytomegalovirus antigens. Assigning TCR associations to individual alleles was difficult when HLA alleles, especially DR and DQ, strongly co-occurred. According to a later analysis, most CMV-associated TCR beta chains appeared to be HLA-restricted, and the HLA associations seemed to be driven largely by CMV exposure. An association between a missense DCLRE1C variant and V-gene and J-gene trimming of TCR beta chains was found in a later genetic analysis and replicated in an independent cohort. In a later analysis, HLA-associated TCR beta chains showed more clonal expansion and lower generation probabilities than non-associated chains that were equally common. A group of highly shared sequence variants was considered likely to be a technical artifact of the sequencing pipeline. A later analysis associated about 18,000 TCR beta sequences with specific HLA alleles at a false discovery rate of 0.05. The classifier was reported to diagnose cytomegalovirus status with high specificity and sensitivity in both the original cohort and the validation cohort. The 87-base-pair reads could not distinguish some IMGT-functional V segments, including TRBV6-2 and TRBV6-3, so those segments were excluded. The authors suggested that the approach could potentially be extended to other disease states and immunological phenotypes. Sequencing depth was assumed to be roughly uniform across donors in the presence/absence analyses, though that assumption may not hold. A further reported finding was that TCR beta sequences accurately predicted the HLA-A and HLA-B alleles for most subjects in the first cohort. CMV serostatus was the only immune exposure information available for the cohort. An earlier analysis of approximately 500 of the donors showed that most TCR beta V segments appeared in productive rearrangements either about 87% or about 30% of the time, which broadly matched IMGT annotations.

As regards this clone: Its binding antigen is unknown. No qualities accompany the bases; no much larger clone lies one base away.

The cohort comprised several hundred healthy bone marrow donors. Cohort members were all nominally healthy when sampled, although unrecorded immune exposures were likely present. The donor tested CMV seronegative, placing the donor among the 350 or so seronegative members of the cohort. Each donor provided a peripheral blood sample, and peripheral blood mononuclear cells were used for TCR beta sequencing. Genomic DNA extraction from the blood cell samples was performed with the Qiagen DNeasy Blood Extraction Kit. To prepare the library, the immunoSEQ multiplex PCR assay was applied. The multiplex PCR relied on a mix of 60 forward primers for TCR Vbeta segments and 13 reverse primers for TCR Jbeta segments. Amplification of the CDR3 region of rearranged TCR beta genes was performed with a multiplex PCR assay on genomic DNA. The Illumina HiSeq System was used to sequence the amplified TCR beta libraries as 87-base-pair reads. Under the source paper's analysis protocol: A later analysis tallied roughly 80 million unique TCR beta chains across the approximately 670 repertoires, and some 12 million of those chains were shared by two or more donors. A nearest-neighbor algorithm error-corrected the raw reads and collapsed the reads into unique sequences, merging closely related sequences to remove PCR and sequencing errors. CDR3 sequences were aligned to IMGT reference sequences to assign V, D and J gene segments. For a sequence to be retained, a match of at least six nucleotides was required to both a V gene segment and a J gene segment. A rearrangement counted as productive if the CDR3 had no stop codons and remained in frame with V and J, and every other rearrangement counted as non-productive. Following IMGT convention, CDR3 was defined as the stretch from the second conserved V-encoded cysteine up to the conserved J-encoded phenylalanine. The earlier analysis of 500 to 750 of the donors excluded any sequence lacking an unambiguous match to a single V gene segment. An earlier analysis of 587 of the donors classified V segments as functional when productive rearrangements were above 56.7% and as segregating when the standard deviation between donors was above 5%. To diagnose cytomegalovirus status from the catalog of TCR beta chain sequences, a statistical classification framework was built. A later analysis assigned V and J genes by comparing TCR nucleotide sequences with IMGT/GENE-DB human TR gene sequences. Using the TCRdist pipeline, a later analysis assigned CDR3 sequences along with most-parsimonious VDJ recombination scenarios. A later analysis defined each TCR beta chain by its CDR3 amino acid sequence plus V-gene family, and excluded reads lacking a unique V-gene family. A later analysis removed nearly 600 highly shared, low-generation-probability nucleotide sequences to deal with suspected cross-contamination and a sequencing artifact. A later analysis calculated a clonal expansion index for each public chain from normalized within-repertoire ranks of inferred template counts. In a later analysis, generation probabilities were computed using a VDJ recombination model fitted to out-of-frame rearrangements, and the results were checked against IGoR. Hypergeometric tests were used in a later analysis to score TCR-TCR, TCR-HLA and TCR-CMV co-occurrence, with a repertoire-size bias correction applied to the TCR pairs. A later analysis estimated false discovery rates by permuting HLA or CMV assignments 20 times. In a later analysis, co-occurring TCRs were grouped using DBSCAN, with TCRdist sequence similarity added in when clustering inside HLA-allele-positive subsets. Repertoires with fewer than 30,000 or more than 120,000 public chains were left out of co-occurrence clustering, as were about five repertoires with anomalous nucleotide sharing. The immuneACCESS repertoire file appears here via TCRdb, limited to in-frame rearrangements. These files lack a portion of the clones; in checked studies, under half of the deficit traces to unresolved V genes, and the cause of the others is not known. Clone size and V and J calls were adopted from that table, with D and trimming inferred from the DNA. For this sample the table gives roughly 180,000 clones, of which just over 75% were detected only once. The ten largest clones represent less than 1.5% of the sample.

Counted from cysteine to phenylalanine, this CDR3 has 13 amino acids. Only CDR3 DNA remains: 39 bases, in frame from the first base. The V and J genes are TRBV21-1 and TRBJ2-5; the table's D gene call, TRBD1, was not cross checked with the DNA. TRBV21-1 is deemed a pseudogene. The sequence was obtained from a man between 18 and 35 years old in good health and CMV-seronegative. The sample taken for sequencing was PBMCs. The CDR3: CASSSTGQETQYF. The DNA reads TGTGCCAGCAGCAGTACAGGGCAAGAGACCCAGTACTTC.